This TCR beta chain comes out of a study of response to subunit inactivated influenza vaccine. Study-level points and caveats: Researchers suggested that each seasonal influenza vaccination recruits few new T cells.

Germline CDR1 reads LGHDT; CDR2 reads YNNKEL (reference sequence). The CDR3 runs to 14 residues. TCRdb analysed the RT-PCR reads with MiXCR anew, one entry per CDR3 protein. The sample includes a few hundred thousand distinct CDR3 sequences, about 20% of them seen just once. For this clonotype: The antigen is undetermined. One end of the junction does not line up with germline, which may come from a read error.

This TCR derives from a man in his fifties or sixties who received an inactivated influenza vaccine. The sample was PBMCs from blood, taken 21 months after vaccination. The chain has TRBV3-1 and TRBJ1-1; possibly TRBD1 for D (5 bases). The DNA of the CDR3 is TGTGCCAGCAGCCCCCCAAAGGGGAACACTGAAGCTTTATTT. Residues: CASSPPKGNTEALF.